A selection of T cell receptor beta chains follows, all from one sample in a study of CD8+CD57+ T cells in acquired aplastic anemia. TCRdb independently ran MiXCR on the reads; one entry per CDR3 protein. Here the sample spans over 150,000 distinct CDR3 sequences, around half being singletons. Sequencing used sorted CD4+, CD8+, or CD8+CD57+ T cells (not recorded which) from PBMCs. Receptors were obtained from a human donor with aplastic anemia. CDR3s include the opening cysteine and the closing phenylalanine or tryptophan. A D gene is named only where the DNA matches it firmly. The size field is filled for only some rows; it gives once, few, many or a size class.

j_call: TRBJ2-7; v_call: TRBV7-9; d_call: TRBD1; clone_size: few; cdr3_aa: CASSRRDRGYEQYF; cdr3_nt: TGTGCCAGCAGCCGACGGGACAGGGGTTACGAGCAGTACTTC
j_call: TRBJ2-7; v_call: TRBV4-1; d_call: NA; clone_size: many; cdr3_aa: CASSRHSGDLNYEQYF; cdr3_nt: TGCGCCAGCAGCCGCCACTCAGGGGATTTGAACTACGAGCAGTACTTC
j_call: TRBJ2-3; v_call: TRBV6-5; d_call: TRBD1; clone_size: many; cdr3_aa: CASSLQLQGQDTQYF; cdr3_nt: TGTGCCAGCAGCCTCCAACTACAGGGGCAGGATACGCAGTATTTT
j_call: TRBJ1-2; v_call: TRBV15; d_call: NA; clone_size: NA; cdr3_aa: CATSRDAGSYGYTF; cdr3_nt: TGTGCCACCAGCAGAGATGCCGGGAGCTATGGCTACACCTTC
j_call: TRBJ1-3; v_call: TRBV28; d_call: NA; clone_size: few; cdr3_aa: CASSEGGSRNTIYF; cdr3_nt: TGTGCCAGCAGTGAGGGGGGATCAAGAAACACCATATATTTT
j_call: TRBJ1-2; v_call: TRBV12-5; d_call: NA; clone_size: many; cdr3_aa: CASGFDGEVLYGYTF; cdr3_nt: TGTGCTAGTGGTTTCGACGGAGAGGTTCTCTATGGCTACACCTTC
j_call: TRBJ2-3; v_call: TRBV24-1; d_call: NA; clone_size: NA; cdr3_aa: CATSEQIGTDTQYF; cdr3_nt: TGTGCCACCAGTGAGCAAATTGGGACAGATACGCAGTATTTT
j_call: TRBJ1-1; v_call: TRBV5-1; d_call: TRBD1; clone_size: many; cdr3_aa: CASSTGGIAEAFF; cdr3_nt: TGCGCCAGCTCGACAGGGGGTATAGCTGAAGCTTTCTTT
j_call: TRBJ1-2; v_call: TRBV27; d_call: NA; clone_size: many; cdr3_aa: CASSPVPPYGYTF; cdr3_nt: TGTGCCAGCAGTCCCGTTCCCCCCTATGGCTACACCTTC
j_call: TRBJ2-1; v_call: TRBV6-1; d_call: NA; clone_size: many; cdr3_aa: CASRSLQSYNEQFF; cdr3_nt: TGTGCCAGCAGATCCCTCCAGTCCTACAATGAGCAGTTCTTC
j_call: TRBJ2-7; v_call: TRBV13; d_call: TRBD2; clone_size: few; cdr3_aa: CASSLETSGILFVNEQYF; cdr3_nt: TGTGCCAGCAGCTTAGAGACTAGCGGGATTCTTTTTGTGAACGAGCAGTACTTC
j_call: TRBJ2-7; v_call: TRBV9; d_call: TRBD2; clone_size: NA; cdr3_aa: CASSAGGQGEQYF; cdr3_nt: TGTGCCAGCAGCGCGGGGGGGCAGGGCGAGCAGTACTTC
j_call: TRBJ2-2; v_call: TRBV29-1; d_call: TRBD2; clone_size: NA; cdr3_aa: CSVRGGTTNTGELFF; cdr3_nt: TGCAGCGTTCGGGGTGGGACTACGAACACCGGGGAGCTGTTTTTT
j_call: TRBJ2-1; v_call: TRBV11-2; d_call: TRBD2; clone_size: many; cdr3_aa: CASQLAGAHNEQFF; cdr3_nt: TGTGCCAGCCAACTAGCGGGTGCTCACAATGAGCAGTTCTTC
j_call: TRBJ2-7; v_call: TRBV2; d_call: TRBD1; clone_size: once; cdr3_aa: CASSTDRGTLEQYF; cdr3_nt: TGTGCCAGCAGCACGGACAGGGGTACGTTGGAGCAGTACTTC
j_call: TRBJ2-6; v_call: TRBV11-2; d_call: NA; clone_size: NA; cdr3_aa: CASSLEVHANVLAF; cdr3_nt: TGTGCCAGCAGCTTAGAGGTTCATGCCAACGTCCTGGCTTTC
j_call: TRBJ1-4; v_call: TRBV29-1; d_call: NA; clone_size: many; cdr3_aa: CSVVSPGVPKGLFF; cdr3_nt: TGCAGCGTTGTATCTCCTGGGGTCCCAAAGGGACTGTTTTTT
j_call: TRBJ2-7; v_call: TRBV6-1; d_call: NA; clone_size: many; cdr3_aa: CASSIRAALEQYF; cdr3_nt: TGTGCCAGCAGTATTAGGGCCGCACTCGAGCAGTACTTC
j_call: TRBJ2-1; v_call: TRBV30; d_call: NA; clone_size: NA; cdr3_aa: CAFGPREKIDEQFF; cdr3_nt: TGTGCTTTCGGCCCCCGGGAGAAGATCGATGAGCAGTTCTTC
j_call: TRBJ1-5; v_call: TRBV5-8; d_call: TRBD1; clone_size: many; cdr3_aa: CASSPQGAQRVQPQHF; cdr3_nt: TGTGCCAGCAGCCCGCAGGGGGCCCAACGCGTTCAGCCCCAGCATTTT
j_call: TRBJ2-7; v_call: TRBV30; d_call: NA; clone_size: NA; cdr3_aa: CAWRATGTHEQYF; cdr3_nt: TGTGCCTGGAGAGCTACAGGGACCCACGAGCAGTACTTC
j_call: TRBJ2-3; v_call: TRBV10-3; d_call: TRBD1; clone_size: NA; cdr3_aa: CAISETGARTDTQYF; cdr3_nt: TGTGCCATCAGTGAGACAGGGGCCCGCACAGATACGCAGTATTTT
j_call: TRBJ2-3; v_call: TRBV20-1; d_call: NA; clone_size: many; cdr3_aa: CSARVGAGSDTQYF; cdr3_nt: TGCAGTGCTAGAGTAGGGGCCGGGTCGGATACGCAGTATTTT
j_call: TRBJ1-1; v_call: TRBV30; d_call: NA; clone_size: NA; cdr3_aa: CAWSVFNTEAFF; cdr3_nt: TGTGCCTGGAGTGTATTCAACACTGAAGCTTTCTTT
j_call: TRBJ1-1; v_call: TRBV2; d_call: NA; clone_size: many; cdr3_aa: CASSERMDSSEAFF; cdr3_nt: TGTGCCAGCAGTGAAAGGATGGACAGCTCTGAAGCTTTCTTT
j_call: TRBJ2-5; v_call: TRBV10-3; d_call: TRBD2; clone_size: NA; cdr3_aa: CAISEIAGALETQYF; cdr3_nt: TGTGCCATCAGCGAGATAGCGGGAGCTCTAGAGACCCAGTACTTC
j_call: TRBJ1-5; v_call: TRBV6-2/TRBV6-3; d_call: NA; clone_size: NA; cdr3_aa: CASSYSVARGGDQPQHF; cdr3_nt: TGTGCCAGCAGTTACTCCGTTGCCCGGGGGGGCGATCAGCCCCAGCATTTT
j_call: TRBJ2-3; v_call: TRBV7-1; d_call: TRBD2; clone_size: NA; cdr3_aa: CASSSGGLAGGPGTDTQYF; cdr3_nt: TGTGCCAGCAGCTCCGGCGGACTAGCGGGAGGGCCCGGCACAGATACGCAGTATTTT
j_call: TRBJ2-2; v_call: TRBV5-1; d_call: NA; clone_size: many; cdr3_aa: CASSLAGRFGELFF; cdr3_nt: TGCGCCAGCAGCCTCGCAGGACGGTTCGGGGAGCTGTTTTTT
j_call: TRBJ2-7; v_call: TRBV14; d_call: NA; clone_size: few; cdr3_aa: CASSLTGHEQYF; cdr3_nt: TGTGCCAGCAGCTTGACCGGCCACGAGCAGTACTTC
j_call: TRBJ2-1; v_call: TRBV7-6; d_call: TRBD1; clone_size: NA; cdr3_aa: CASSSPGTGDNEQFF; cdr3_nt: TGTGCCAGCAGCTCCCCCGGGACAGGGGACAATGAGCAGTTCTTC
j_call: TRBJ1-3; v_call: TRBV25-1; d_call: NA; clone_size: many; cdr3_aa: CASSEGGTHYSGNTIYF; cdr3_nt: TGTGCCAGCAGTGAGGGCGGCACCCATTACTCTGGAAACACCATATATTTT
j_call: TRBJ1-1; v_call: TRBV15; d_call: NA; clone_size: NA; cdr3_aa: CATSRDGTDEAFF; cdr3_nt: TGTGCCACCAGCAGAGATGGGACGGATGAAGCTTTCTTT
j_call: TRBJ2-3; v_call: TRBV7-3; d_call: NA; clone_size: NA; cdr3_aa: CASSYPGGPDTQYF; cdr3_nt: TGTGCCAGCAGCTATCCAGGCGGCCCAGATACGCAGTATTTT
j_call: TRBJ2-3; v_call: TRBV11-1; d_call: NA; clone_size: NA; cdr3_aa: CASSLERGARSTDTQYF; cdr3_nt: TGTGCCAGCAGCTTAGAGAGGGGGGCAAGAAGCACAGATACGCAGTATTTT
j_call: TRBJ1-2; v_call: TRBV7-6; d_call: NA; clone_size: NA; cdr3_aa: CASSLSMGGANYGYTF; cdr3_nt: TGTGCCAGCAGCTTGAGTATGGGGGGAGCTAACTATGGCTACACCTTC
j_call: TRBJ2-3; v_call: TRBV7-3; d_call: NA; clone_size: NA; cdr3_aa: CASSLRGENTDTQYF; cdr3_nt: TGTGCCAGCAGCTTAAGAGGGGAAAACACAGATACGCAGTATTTT
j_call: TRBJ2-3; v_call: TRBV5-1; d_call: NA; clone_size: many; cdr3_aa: CASTVTLQTLGTDTQYF; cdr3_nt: TGCGCCAGCACCGTAACCTTACAAACCCTTGGCACAGATACGCAGTATTTT
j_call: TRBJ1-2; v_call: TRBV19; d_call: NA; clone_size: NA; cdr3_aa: CASNRGGPGYTF; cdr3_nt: TGTGCCAGTAATCGGGGAGGGCCCGGCTACACCTTC
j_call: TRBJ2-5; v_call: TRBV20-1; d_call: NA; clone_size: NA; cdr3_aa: CSAKTTVSETQYF; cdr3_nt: TGCAGTGCCAAGACCACAGTATCAGAGACCCAGTACTTC
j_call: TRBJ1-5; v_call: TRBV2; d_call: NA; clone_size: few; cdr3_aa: CASSASGDQPQHF; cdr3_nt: TGTGCCAGCAGTGCGTCAGGAGATCAGCCCCAGCATTTT
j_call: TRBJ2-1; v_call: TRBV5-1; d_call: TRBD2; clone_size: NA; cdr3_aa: CASSKGTSGSIDEQFF; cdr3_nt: TGCGCCAGCAGCAAAGGGACTAGCGGGAGTATCGATGAGCAGTTCTTC
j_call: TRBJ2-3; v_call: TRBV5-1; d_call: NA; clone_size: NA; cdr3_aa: CASSLLLVTDTQYF; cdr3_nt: TGCGCCAGCAGCTTACTACTAGTTACAGATACGCAGTATTTT